This T cell receptor beta chain was found in a study of blood T cell repertoires in COVID-19. Two negative PCRs, clearance, or symptom resolution were required of recovered Cohort 3 donors. CDR1 is SEHNR, CDR2 FQNEAQ, per germline (reference sequence). The V gene lost 5 bases and the J gene lost 0 bases, with 6 bases spanning the gap. The CDR3 covers 13 residues. The protocol was immunoSEQ multiplex PCR, while the TCRdb copy is restricted to in-frame clones and leaves out a portion. The sample includes some 300,000 clones, 87% seen only once; the top ten take about 0.93%. The receptor's source is a woman aged 25 to 45 who had recovered from COVID-19. Sequenced input: PBMCs or T cells enriched from blood (not recorded which). The V call is TRBV7-9, the J call TRBJ2-3; D gene ambiguous. The CDR3 is CASSITSTDTQYF. CDR3 in DNA: TGTGCCAGCAGCATAACTAGCACAGATACGCAGTATTTT.